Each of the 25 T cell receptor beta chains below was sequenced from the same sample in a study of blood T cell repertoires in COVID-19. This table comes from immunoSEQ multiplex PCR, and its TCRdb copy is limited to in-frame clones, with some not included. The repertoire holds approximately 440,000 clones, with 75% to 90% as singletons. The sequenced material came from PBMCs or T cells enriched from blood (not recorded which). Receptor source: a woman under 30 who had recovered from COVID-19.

The CDR3 protein is CASSSPWQTGELFF. Written as DNA, the CDR3 is TGTGCCAGCAGCTCCCCTTGGCAGACCGGGGAGCTGTTTTTT. V gene TRBV7-2 combines with J gene TRBJ2-2; D not resolved. Germline V CDR1 and CDR2: SGHTA, FQGNSA. V was shortened by 4 bases and J by 5 bases, with 11 bases between the two germline ends. This CDR3 is built from 14 residues. Filled out from reference TRBV7-2 and TRBJ2-2, the complete variable domain reads GAGVSQSPSNKVTEKGKDVELRCDPISGHTALYWYRQSLGQGLEFLIYFQGNSAPDKSGLPSDRFSAERTGGSVSTLTIQRTQQEDSAVYLCASSSPWQTGELFFGEGSRLTVL.

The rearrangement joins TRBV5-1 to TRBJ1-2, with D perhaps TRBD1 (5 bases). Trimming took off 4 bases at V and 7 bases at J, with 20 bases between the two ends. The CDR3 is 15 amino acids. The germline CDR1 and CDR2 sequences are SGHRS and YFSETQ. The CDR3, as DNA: TGCGCCAGCAGCCCGAGAATGACAGACCTAATTGGCTACACCTTC. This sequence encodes CASSPRMTDLIGYTF.

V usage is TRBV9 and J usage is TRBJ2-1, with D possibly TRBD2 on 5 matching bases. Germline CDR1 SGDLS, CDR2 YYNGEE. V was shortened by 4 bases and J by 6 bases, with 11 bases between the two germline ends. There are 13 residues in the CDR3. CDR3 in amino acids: CASSFGLFNEQFF. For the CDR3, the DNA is TGTGCCAGCAGCTTCGGACTCTTCAATGAGCAGTTCTTC.

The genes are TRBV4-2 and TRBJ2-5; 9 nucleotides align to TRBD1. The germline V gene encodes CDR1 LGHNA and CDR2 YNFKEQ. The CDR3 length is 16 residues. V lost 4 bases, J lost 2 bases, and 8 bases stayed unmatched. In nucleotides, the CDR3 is TGTGCCAGCAGCCGACAGACAGGGGGATATCAAGAGACCCAGTACTTC. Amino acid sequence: CASSRQTGGYQETQYF.

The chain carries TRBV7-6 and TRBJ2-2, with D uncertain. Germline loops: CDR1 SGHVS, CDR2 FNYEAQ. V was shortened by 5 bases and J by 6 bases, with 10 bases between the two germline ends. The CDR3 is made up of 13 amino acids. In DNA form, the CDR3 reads TGTGCCAGCAGCCCATTACCGGCCGGGGAGCTGTTTTTT. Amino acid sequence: CASSPLPAGELFF.

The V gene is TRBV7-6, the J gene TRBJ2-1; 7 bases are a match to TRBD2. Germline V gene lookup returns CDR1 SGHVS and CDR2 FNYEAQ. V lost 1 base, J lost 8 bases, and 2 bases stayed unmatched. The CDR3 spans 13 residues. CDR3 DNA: TGTGCCAGCAGCTTAGGGGGAGGGGATGAGCAGTTCTTC. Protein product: CASSLGGGDEQFF.

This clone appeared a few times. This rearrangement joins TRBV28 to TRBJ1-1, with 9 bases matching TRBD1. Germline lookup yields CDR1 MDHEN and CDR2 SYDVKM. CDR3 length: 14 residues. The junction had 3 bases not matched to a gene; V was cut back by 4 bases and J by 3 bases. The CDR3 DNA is TGTGCCAGCAGTTACCGGGACAGGGACACTGAAGCTTTCTTT. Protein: CASSYRDRDTEAFF.

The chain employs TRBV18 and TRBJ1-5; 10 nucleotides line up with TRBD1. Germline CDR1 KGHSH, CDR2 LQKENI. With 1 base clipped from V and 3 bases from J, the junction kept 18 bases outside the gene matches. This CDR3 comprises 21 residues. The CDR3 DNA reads TGTGCCAGCTCACCACACAGTCCTCGGTCGGGGACAGGGGTAGTCAATCAGCCCCAGCATTTT. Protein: CASSPHSPRSGTGVVNQPQHF. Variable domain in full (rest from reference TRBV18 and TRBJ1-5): NAGVMQNPRHLVRRRGQEARLRCSPMKGHSHVYWYRQLPEEGLKFMVYLQKENIIDESGMPKERFSAEFPKEGPSILRIQQVVRGDSAAYFCASSPHSPRSGTGVVNQPQHFGDGTRLSIL.

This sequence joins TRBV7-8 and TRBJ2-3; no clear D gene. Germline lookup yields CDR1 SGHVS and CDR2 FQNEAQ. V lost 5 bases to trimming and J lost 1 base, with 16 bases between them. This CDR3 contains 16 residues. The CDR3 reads CASSLAATYGTDTQYF. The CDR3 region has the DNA TGTGCCAGCAGCCTTGCCGCCACCTATGGCACAGATACGCAGTATTTT. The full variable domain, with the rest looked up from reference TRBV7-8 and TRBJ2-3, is GAGVSQSPRYKVAKRGQDVALRCDPISGHVSLFWYQQALGQGPEFLTYFQNEAQLDKSGLPSDRFFAERPEGSVSTLKIQRTQQEDSAVYLCASSLAATYGTDTQYFGPGTRLTVL.

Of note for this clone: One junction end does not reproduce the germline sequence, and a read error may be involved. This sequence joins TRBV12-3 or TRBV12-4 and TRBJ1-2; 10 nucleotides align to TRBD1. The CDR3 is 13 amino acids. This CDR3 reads CASSRGRDRGFRF. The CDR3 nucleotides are TGTGCCAGCAGCCGAGGTCGGGACAGGGGTTTTCGCTTC.

CDR3 region: CASRRGLLYEQYF. In DNA form, the CDR3 reads TGTGCCAGCAGGAGGGGACTCCTCTACGAGCAGTACTTC. The chain recombines TRBV2 with TRBJ2-7; a possible D gene is TRBD2 (6 bases). Germline-derived CDR1 and CDR2 are SNHLY and FYNNEI. This CDR3 has 13 residues. V shed 6 bases and J shed 3 bases, with 12 bases lying between them.

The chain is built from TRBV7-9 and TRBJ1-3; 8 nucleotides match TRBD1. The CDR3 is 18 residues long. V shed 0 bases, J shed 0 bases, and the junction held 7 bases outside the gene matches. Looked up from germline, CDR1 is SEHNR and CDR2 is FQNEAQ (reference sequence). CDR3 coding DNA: TGTGCCAGCAGCTTAGCGACAGGGGATGTACTCTCTGGAAACACCATATATTTT. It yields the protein CASSLATGDVLSGNTIYF.

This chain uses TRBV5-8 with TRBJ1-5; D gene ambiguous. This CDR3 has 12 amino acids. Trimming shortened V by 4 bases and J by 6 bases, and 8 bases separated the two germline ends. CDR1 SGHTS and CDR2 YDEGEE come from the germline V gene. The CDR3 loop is CASSRRGQPQHF. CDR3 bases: TGTGCCAGCAGCCGCAGAGGTCAGCCCCAGCATTTT.

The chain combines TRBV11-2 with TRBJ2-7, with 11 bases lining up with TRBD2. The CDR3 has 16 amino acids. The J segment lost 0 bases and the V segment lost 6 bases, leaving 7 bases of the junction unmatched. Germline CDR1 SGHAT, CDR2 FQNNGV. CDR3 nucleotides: TGTGCCAGCAGTGCTAGACTAGCGGGGTTCTCCTACGAGCAGTACTTC. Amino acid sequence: CASSARLAGFSYEQYF.

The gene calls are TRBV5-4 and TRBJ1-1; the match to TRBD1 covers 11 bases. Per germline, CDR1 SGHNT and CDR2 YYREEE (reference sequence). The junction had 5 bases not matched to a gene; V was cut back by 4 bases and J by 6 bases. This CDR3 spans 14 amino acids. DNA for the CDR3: TGTGCCAGCAGCCCCGGACAGGGGGCTTCTGAAGCTTTCTTT. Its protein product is CASSPGQGASEAFF.

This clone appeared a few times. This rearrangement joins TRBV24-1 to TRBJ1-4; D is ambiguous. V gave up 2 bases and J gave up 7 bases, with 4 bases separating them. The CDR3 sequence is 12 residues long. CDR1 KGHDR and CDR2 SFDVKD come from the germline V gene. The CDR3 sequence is CATSDYGEKLFF. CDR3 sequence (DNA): TGTGCCACCAGTGATTACGGTGAAAAACTGTTTTTT.

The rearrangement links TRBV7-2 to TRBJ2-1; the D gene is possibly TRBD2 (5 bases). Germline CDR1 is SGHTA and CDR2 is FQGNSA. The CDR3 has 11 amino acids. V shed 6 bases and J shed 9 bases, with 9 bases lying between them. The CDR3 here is CASSSRGEQFF. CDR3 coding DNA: TGTGCCAGCAGTTCCCGGGGTGAGCAGTTCTTC.

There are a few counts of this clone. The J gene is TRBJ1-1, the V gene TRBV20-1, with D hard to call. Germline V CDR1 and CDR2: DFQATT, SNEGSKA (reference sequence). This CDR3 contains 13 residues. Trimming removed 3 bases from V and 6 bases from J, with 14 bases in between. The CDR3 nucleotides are TGCAGTGCTAGTAGACCACGGGGTCCTGAAGCTTTCTTT. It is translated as CSASRPRGPEAFF.

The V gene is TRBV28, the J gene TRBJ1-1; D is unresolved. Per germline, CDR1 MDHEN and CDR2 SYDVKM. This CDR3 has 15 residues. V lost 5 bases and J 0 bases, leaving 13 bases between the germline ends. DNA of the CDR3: TGTGCCAGCAGTAGATCCGGGTCCATGAACACTGAAGCTTTCTTT. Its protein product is CASSRSGSMNTEAFF.

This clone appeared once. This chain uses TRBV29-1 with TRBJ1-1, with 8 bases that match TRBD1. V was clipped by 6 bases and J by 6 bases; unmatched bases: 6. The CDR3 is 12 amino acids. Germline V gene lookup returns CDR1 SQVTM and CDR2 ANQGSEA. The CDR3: CSVRDRTPEAFF. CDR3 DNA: TGCAGCGTCCGGGACAGGACCCCTGAAGCTTTCTTT. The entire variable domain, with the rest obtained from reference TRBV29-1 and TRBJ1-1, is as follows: SAVISQKPSRDICQRGTSLTIQCQVDSQVTMMFWYRQQPGQSLTLIATANQGSEATYESGFVIDKFPISRPNLTFSTLTVSNMSPEDSSIYLCSVRDRTPEAFFGQGTRLTVV.

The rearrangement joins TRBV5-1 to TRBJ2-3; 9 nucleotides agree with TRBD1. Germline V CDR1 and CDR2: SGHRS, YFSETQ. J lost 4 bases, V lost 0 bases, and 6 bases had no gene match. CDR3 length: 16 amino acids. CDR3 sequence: CASSLAPGQGADTQYF. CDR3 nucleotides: TGCGCCAGCAGCTTGGCCCCGGGACAGGGAGCAGATACGCAGTATTTT. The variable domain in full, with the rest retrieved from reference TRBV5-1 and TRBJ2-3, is KAGVTQTPRYLIKTRGQQVTLSCSPISGHRSVSWYQQTPGQGLQFLFEYFSETQRNKGNFPGRFSGRQFSNSRSEMNVSTLELGDSALYLCASSLAPGQGADTQYFGPGTRLTVL.

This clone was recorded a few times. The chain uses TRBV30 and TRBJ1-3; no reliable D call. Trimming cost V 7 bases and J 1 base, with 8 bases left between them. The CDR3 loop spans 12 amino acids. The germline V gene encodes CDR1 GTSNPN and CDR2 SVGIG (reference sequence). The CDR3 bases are TGTGCCTTAACAGAGTCTGGAAACACCATATATTTT. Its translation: CALTESGNTIYF.

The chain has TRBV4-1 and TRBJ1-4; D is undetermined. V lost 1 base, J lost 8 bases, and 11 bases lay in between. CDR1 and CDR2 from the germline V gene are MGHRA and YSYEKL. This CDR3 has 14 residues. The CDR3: CASSQVRAGEKLFF. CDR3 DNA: TGCGCCAGCAGCCAAGTCCGGGCGGGGGAAAAACTGTTTTTT.

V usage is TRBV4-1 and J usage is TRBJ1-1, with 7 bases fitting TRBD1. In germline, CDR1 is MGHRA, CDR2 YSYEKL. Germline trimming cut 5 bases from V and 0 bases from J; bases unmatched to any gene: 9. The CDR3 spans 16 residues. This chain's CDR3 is CASSTAGTGVNTEAFF. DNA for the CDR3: TGCGCCAGCAGCACAGCGGGTACAGGGGTGAACACTGAAGCTTTCTTT.

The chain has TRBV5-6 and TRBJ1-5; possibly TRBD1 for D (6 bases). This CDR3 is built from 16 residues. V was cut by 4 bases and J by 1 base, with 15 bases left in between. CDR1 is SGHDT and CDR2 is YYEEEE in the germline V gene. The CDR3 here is CASSPRGSSSNQPQHF. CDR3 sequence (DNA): TGTGCCAGCAGCCCCAGGGGTTCCTCGAGCAATCAGCCCCAGCATTTT.